This passage covers 18 T cell receptor beta chains from one sample sequenced in a study of tumor-infiltrating lymphocytes in oesophageal squamous cell carcinoma. TCRdb re-called the PCR reads with MiXCR, one entry per CDR3 protein. The sample has 20,000 to 25,000 distinct CDR3 sequences; 34% are singletons. The sequenced material came from esophageal tumor tissue. These receptors were taken from a female donor with esophageal squamous cell carcinoma.

This clonotype was recorded at least ten times. The rearrangement joins TRBV25-1 to TRBJ1-1; 7 bases are shared with TRBD1. With V trimmed by 5 bases and J by 4 bases, 10 bases remained unmatched. CDR3 length: 15 amino acids. The V gene's germline CDR1 is MGHDK and CDR2 SYGVNS. In DNA form, the CDR3 reads TGTGCCAGCAGTCACGAGGGGGCACGGAGCACTGAAGCTTTCTTT. Translated, it gives CASSHEGARSTEAFF.

This clonotype occurred a few times. The V call is TRBV28, the J call TRBJ2-1; TRBD1 or TRBD2 may be the D gene (5 bases each). The better agreement between TRBJ2-7 and the DNA end casts doubt on the J call. Germline CDR1 reads MDHEN; CDR2 reads SYDVKM. CDR3 size: 18 residues. This CDR3 reads CASSSPIPGRRERYEQYF. CDR3 DNA sequence: TGTGCCAGCAGTTCACCTATTCCGGGACGAAGGGAAAGGTACGAGCAGTACTTC.

This clonotype was recorded many times. The rearrangement links TRBV10-3 to TRBJ2-7; D could derive from TRBD1 or TRBD2 (5 bases each). V was clipped by 6 bases and J by 2 bases, with 17 bases between them. The CDR3 totals 15 residues. Per germline, CDR1 ENHRY and CDR2 SYGVKD. CDR3 bases: TGTGCCATCAGGGACGGTGGGACCGCCACCTACGAGCAGTACTTC. Its protein product is CAIRDGGTATYEQYF.

The sample holds many counts of this clonotype. The chain uses TRBV19 and TRBJ2-6; TRBD2 might be the D (5 bases). Germline CDR1 reads LNHDA; CDR2 reads SQIVND (reference sequence). This CDR3 is 14 amino acids long. Between the trimmed V and J ends, which lost 3 bases and 2 bases, there was a span of 5 bases. CDR3 coding DNA: TGTGCCAGTAGTATGGGAGCTGGGGCCAACGTCCTGACTTTC. This sequence encodes CASSMGAGANVLTF.

This clonotype has ten or more counts. The chain carries TRBV7-8 and TRBJ2-3; D gene ambiguous. The CDR3 covers 17 residues. The V gene's germline CDR1 is SGHVS and CDR2 FQNEAQ. The ends were cut back, 4 bases at V and 2 bases at J, with 19 bases in the middle. The DNA for the CDR3 is TGTGCCAGCAGCTCCCGGGCATTCGCGCGGTCCACAGATACGCAGTATTTT. Amino acid sequence: CASSSRAFARSTDTQYF.

In the case of this clonotype: Lacking the conserved final phenylalanine or tryptophan, this CDR3 likely reflects a read error. No DNA is shown, since the ends of the CDR3 on it are uncertain; the CDR3 is the one TCRdb lists. The chain's CDR3 is CASSSGTSGDNEQYFGA. The V and J genes are TRBV12-3 or TRBV12-4 and TRBJ2-6; the table assigns TRBD2, which was not confirmed against the DNA. The CDR3 region is 17 residues in length, termini included.

Concerning this clonotype itself: The missing conserved phenylalanine or tryptophan at the end of this CDR3 makes a read error likely. No DNA is shown, since the ends of the CDR3 on it are uncertain; the CDR3 is the one TCRdb lists. This rearrangement joins TRBV27 to TRBJ2-3; no check of the table's D call, TRBD1, against the DNA was made. The CDR3 sequence runs 19 residues, both termini included. Germline assignment: CDR1 MNHEY and CDR2 SMNVEV (reference sequence). The CDR3 spells CASSLGDRPGINNEQFFGA.

This clonotype was seen a handful of times. The chain has TRBV4-2 and TRBJ1-2, with 7 bases lining up with TRBD1. V trimming: 3 bases; J trimming: 5 bases; junction bases outside the gene matches: 18. CDR1 and CDR2 (germline): LGHNA, YNFKEQ. The CDR3 sequence is 18 residues long. The CDR3 spells CASSHPDVTEGAAYGYTF. CDR3 sequence (DNA): TGTGCCAGCAGCCACCCTGATGTTACCGAGGGGGCCGCTTATGGCTACACCTTC.

This clonotype was observed once. Since the CDR3 does not end with the conserved phenylalanine or tryptophan, this likely comes from a read error. The DNA is left out, because the CDR3 cannot be placed on it with certainty; the CDR3 is given as TCRdb lists it. CDR3 sequence reads: CASSLVWLYNEQFFGA. V gene TRBV7-2 combines with J gene TRBJ2-6; the table calls TRBD1, which could not be checked here. The CDR3 is 16 amino acids in total, end residues counted. Per germline, CDR1 SGHTA and CDR2 FQGNSA.

This clonotype was detected many times. The chain links TRBV6-1 to TRBJ1-5, with D tentatively TRBD1 (5 bases). Trimming cost V 6 bases and J 0 bases, with 15 bases left between them. CDR3 size: 16 residues. Germline values: CDR1 MNHNS, CDR2 SASEGT. Here the CDR3 DNA reads TGTGCCAGCAGCCACCCGACAGATCTTAGCAATCAGCCCCAGCATTTT. It yields the protein CASSHPTDLSNQPQHF.

This clonotype was seen at least ten times. The rearrangement uses TRBV10-2 and TRBJ2-3; D is unclear. The CDR3 is 12 residues long. Trimming pared 0 bases from V and 5 bases from J, leaving 3 bases between. Germline CDR1 WSHSY, CDR2 SAAADI. CDR3 in amino acids: CASSESKDTQYF. CDR3 nucleotide sequence: TGCGCCAGCAGTGAGTCGAAAGATACGCAGTATTTT.

The CDR3 DNA is TGTGCCAGCAGCTCGACTAGGGCTTGGGATGGCGGGGAGCTGTATTTT. This translates into CASSSTRAWDGGELYF. The chain carries TRBV6-5 and TRBJ2-3, with D perhaps matching TRBD2 (6 bases). Germline assignment: CDR1 MNHEY and CDR2 SVGAGI. Between the trimmed V and J ends, which lost 6 bases and 14 bases, there was a span of 30 bases. This CDR3 has 16 amino acids.

This clonotype has only one observation. No conserved phenylalanine or tryptophan ends this CDR3, so it is likely a read error. The DNA is omitted, as the CDR3 cannot be located on it reliably, and the CDR3 follows TCRdb's listing. The genes are TRBV28 and TRBJ2-7; the D call of TRBD1 is as the table states it, not checked on the DNA. Germline V gene data show CDR1 as MDHEN and CDR2 as SYDVKM. 16 amino acids form the CDR3, both terminal residues included. This CDR3 reads CASSFGQDNYGYTFGS.

The sample holds many counts of this clonotype. The rearrangement uses TRBV7-9 and TRBJ2-1, with D perhaps assigned TRBD1 or TRBD2 (5 bases each). Germline-derived CDR1 and CDR2 are SEHNR and FQNEAQ (reference sequence). V was trimmed by 5 bases and J by 0 bases, leaving 20 bases between them. This CDR3 is 18 amino acids long. In DNA form, the CDR3 reads TGTGCCAGCAGCGCTGGGGGTTTGGTCCAGTACTCCTACAATGAGCAGTTCTTC. Its translation is CASSAGGLVQYSYNEQFF.

Within the sample, this clonotype is medium-sized. The chain couples TRBV11-2 to TRBJ2-7; 11 nucleotides match TRBD2. From germline, CDR1 is SGHAT and CDR2 FQNNGV. The CDR3 is made up of 17 amino acids. V was pared by 5 bases and J by 4 bases, with 13 bases of the junction left unmatched. The CDR3 bases are TGTGCCAGCAGCCGCTGGGCGACTAGCGGGGCCGAGTACGAGCAGTACTTC. Protein sequence: CASSRWATSGAEYEQYF.

The V gene is TRBV5-6, the J gene TRBJ2-2; perhaps TRBD2 as D (5 bases). This CDR3 contains 15 residues. V dropped 3 bases and J dropped 3 bases, with 12 bases sitting between them. Germline CDR1 is SGHDT and CDR2 is YYEEEE. In DNA, the CDR3 is TGTGCCAGCAGCTCCCGGGGAGCCGACACCGGGGAGCTGTTTTTT. This sequence encodes CASSSRGADTGELFF.

This clonotype has a count of ten or more. The chain uses TRBV12-3 or TRBV12-4 and TRBJ2-1; TRBD2 agrees at 11 bases. The J call may not be correct, given that the DNA end is closer to TRBJ2-7. The CDR3 loop spans 17 amino acids. The CDR3 protein is CASSPNSGRASYNEQYF. DNA of the CDR3: TGTGCCAGCAGTCCCAATAGCGGGAGGGCCTCCTACAATGAGCAGTACTTC.

The chain links TRBV7-3 to TRBJ2-5; maybe TRBD2 (6 bases). The CDR3 covers 15 residues. Germline-derived CDR1 and CDR2 are SGHTA and FQGTGA. Trimming left V 3 bases short and J 11 bases short, with 22 bases between. CDR3 residues: CASSFSGRSYNEQYF. The CDR3 nucleotides are TGTGCCAGCAGCTTTAGCGGCCGCTCCTACAATGAGCAGTACTTC.